The text below deals with one T cell receptor beta chain. Germline-derived CDR1 and CDR2 are MNHNY and SVGAGI (reference sequence). This CDR3 comprises 15 residues. Trimming removed 5 bases from V and 0 bases from J; junction bases left unmatched: 4. The method was immunoSEQ multiplex PCR; TCRdb's version includes in-frame clones alone and lacks a portion of them. The sample lists around 200,000 clones, roughly 89% occurring once. This record comes from a study of blood T cell repertoires in COVID-19. As for the study in general: From T cells, B-cell-depleted T cells, or PBMCs came the material, which was cDNA or gDNA.

This chain joins TRBV6-6 and TRBJ1-3; 7 bases map to TRBD1. Sequences were obtained from peripheral blood. This receptor was taken from a man aged 60-69 years who had recovered from COVID-19. The CDR3 is CASSIPGGSGNTIYF. The CDR3 nucleotides read TGTGCCAGCAGTATTCCAGGGGGCTCTGGAAACACCATATATTTT.